Listed here is a single T cell receptor beta chain. The data were obtained in a study of control samples from healthy donors and cancer patients. Assay used: immunoSEQ multiplex PCR; TCRdb lists only in-frame clones, some missing. This repertoire shows more than 140,000 clones, about 90% found once; its top ten account for less than 8.5%. The germline V and J ends were trimmed by 5 bases and 1 base, with 11 bases remaining between them. Germline CDR1 and CDR2: SEHNR and FQNEAQ (reference sequence). The CDR3 has 14 amino acids. The sequence was obtained from a man between 18 and 29 years old in good health. Specimen: blood. The chain links TRBV7-9 to TRBJ2-5; no clear D. In nucleotides, the CDR3 is TGTGCCAGCAGCCCAGACTTTCTCCAAGAGACCCAGTACTTC. Translation gives CASSPDFLQETQYF.